A single sample is the source of the 5 T cell receptor beta chains below, sequenced in a study of blood T cell repertoires in COVID-19. Here immunoSEQ multiplex PCR was the method, and the copy in TCRdb shows in-frame clones only, minus some. The table has 200,000 to 300,000 clones, 88% seen once. Sequencing used peripheral blood. These receptors came from an elderly man with acute or convalescent COVID-19.

This chain links TRBV28 with TRBJ2-6; 8 nucleotides align to TRBD1. This CDR3 has 17 residues. Germline values: CDR1 MDHEN, CDR2 SYDVKM. V was clipped by 6 bases and J by 0 bases; unmatched bases: 7. The CDR3 region has the DNA TGTGCCAGCAGACTACGGGACAGGCCCTCTGGGGCCAACGTCCTGACTTTC. Translation gives CASRLRDRPSGANVLTF.

This clone is a singleton in its sample. The chain recombines TRBV15 with TRBJ2-3, with D maybe TRBD1 (6 bases). V gave up 0 bases and J gave up 2 bases, with 12 bases separating them. The germline V gene has CDR1 LNHNV and CDR2 YYDKDF (reference sequence). The CDR3 consists of 16 residues. In nucleotides, the CDR3 is TGTGCCACCAGCAGAGATAGGACAGCCCTCACAGATACGCAGTATTTT. This sequence encodes CATSRDRTALTDTQYF.

The chain couples TRBV6-2 or TRBV6-3 to TRBJ2-3; 12 nucleotides line up with TRBD2. The CDR3 loop spans 17 amino acids. Trimming cost V 4 bases and J 2 bases; bases outside gene matches: 7. CDR1 is MNHEY and CDR2 is SVGEGT in the germline V gene. The CDR3 sequence is CASSSERTSGVTDTQYF. The CDR3, as DNA: TGTGCCAGCAGTTCTGAGAGGACTAGCGGGGTCACAGATACGCAGTATTTT.

This rearrangement joins TRBV6-5 to TRBJ2-2, with unresolved D. The CDR3 consists of 11 residues. V dropped 10 bases and J dropped 7 bases, with 10 bases sitting between them. The germline CDR1 and CDR2 sequences are MNHEY and SVGAGI. CDR3 protein: CATSRDGELFF. CDR3 DNA sequence: TGTGCCACCTCCCGCGACGGGGAGCTGTTTTTT.

The chain links TRBV5-1 to TRBJ2-1; D uncertain. The CDR3 sequence is 12 residues long. The germline gives CDR1 SGHRS, CDR2 YFSETQ. V was cut by 0 bases and J by 5 bases, with 3 bases left in between. DNA for the CDR3: TGCGCCAGCAGCTTGGCCAACAATGAGCAGTTCTTC. This gives the protein CASSLANNEQFF.